This T cell receptor beta chain comes out of a study of a mutant IDH1 vaccine in newly diagnosed glioma. Study in general: In some groups vaccination began 4-6 weeks post-radiotherapy; others received it with temozolomide.

Trimming removed 1 base at V and 4 bases at J, with 13 bases between. This CDR3 is built from 15 residues. Germline V lookup: CDR1 LGHNA, CDR2 YSLEER. On this clone itself: Antigen unknown.

The method was immunoSEQ multiplex PCR; TCRdb's version includes in-frame clones alone and lacks a portion of them. The repertoire consists of about 27,000 clones, with about three quarters occurring once and the leading ten covering more than 6.5%. Time point given: week 35, safety follow-up. The investigators gave 300 ug of mutant IDH1 20-mer peptide in each vaccine dose, together with topical imiquimod. New WHO grade 3 or 4 astrocytomas that were IDH1-mutant and ATRX-lost occurred in the donors. This TCR came from a man in his fifties or sixties with glioma. The input for sequencing was PBMCs, taken from a glioma patient whose treatment included an IDH1 peptide vaccine. The gene calls are TRBV4-3 and TRBJ2-5, with a weak D call TRBD1 (6 bases). In nucleotides, the CDR3 is TGCGCCAGCAGCCAAGTTAACAGGGTGGGAGAGACCCAGTACTTC. This translates into CASSQVNRVGETQYF.